This TCR beta chain derives from a study of immune evolution from preneoplasia to lung adenocarcinoma (dated by TCRdb to the early 2020s). General notes on the study: No AAH lesions showed HLA loss of heterozygosity, compared with about 6.3% of AIS, more than 13% of MIA and roughly 35% of ADC lesions. The study used immune gene expression, TCR sequencing and multiplex immunofluorescence to profile the immune contexture of lung adenocarcinoma precursors and invasive adenocarcinoma. Resected precursor lesions (AAH, AIS, MIA) and invasive adenocarcinomas were compared with paired morphologically normal lung tissue. The sample size was set by how many specimens were available, not by a prior power calculation. The immune data were integrated with whole exome sequencing and methylation data from the same cohort of nodules. The overall cohort was made up of 53 patients with pulmonary nodules who had surgical resection. TCR sequencing data were obtained from 51 patients. The study reported that 90 to 120 samples were used for TCR sequencing. POLYSOLVER was used to infer Class I HLA alleles from exome data, while LOHHLA was used to detect allele-specific HLA loss.

The immunoSEQ hsTCRbeta Kit was used to sequence TCR beta CDR3 regions from DNA. As for the authors' bioinformatics: The ImmunoSEQ Analyzer was used to analyse the TCR sequencing data. T cell clonality was calculated on productive rearrangements as 1 minus Pielou's evenness. The inverse Simpson index, applied to productive templates, was used to measure T cell diversity. T cell density was defined as TCR beta template counts normalized to usable DNA, with usable DNA estimated by amplifying and sequencing housekeeping genes. Two-sided Kruskal-Wallis tests were used to compare TCR metrics across histologic stages. TCRdb limited this immuneACCESS table to in-frame rearrangements with V and J called. A share of clones is missing; checked studies link under half to unresolved V genes, and the rest is unexplained. V, J and clone size were drawn from that table, and D and trimming were deduced from the DNA. The sample table shows tens of thousands of clones, and less than 85% are seen once. Together, the top ten hold around 4.6% of the sample.

This clone is considered medium-sized (0.01 to 0.1%). The clone's antigen remains unknown. Within one base of it there is no much larger clone, and no base qualities were kept. What the authors observed across the whole study: Top T cell clone frequencies were highest in normal lung and appeared to decrease progressively from AAH through AIS, MIA and invasive adenocarcinoma. Clonality was highest in normal lung, while later-stage lesions appeared to show lower clonality but higher T cell density and diversity. The findings rested on association rather than direct causation, and larger cohorts with long-term follow-up and longitudinal biopsies were considered necessary. Compared with EGFR-mutant or double wild-type lesions, KRAS-mutant nodules had the highest T cell clonality. Because all patients were from Japan and China, applicability to Western populations was uncertain.

Between 2014 and 2017, the patients underwent resection in either Japan or China. The histologic diagnosis of each case was independently confirmed on H&E slides by two lung cancer pathologists. Premalignant or tumor cells were enriched for nucleic acid extraction by macro-dissection performed after pathologic assessment. The AllPrep DNA/RNA FFPE Kit was used to isolate DNA from FFPE tissue. The clonotype comes from a person aged 60 to 70 with lung adenocarcinoma. Sample: FFPE invasive lung adenocarcinoma tissue. The cell subset or site label, read with the paper, signifies: frankly invasive lung adenocarcinoma (ADC).

The CDR3 region: CASSLETSGSIYNEQFF. The DNA sequence reads TGTGCCAGCAGCTTGGAGACTAGCGGGAGTATCTACAATGAGCAGTTCTTC. The chain is made from TRBV5-4 and TRBJ2-1; TRBD2 agrees with 12 junctional bases. After removal of 0 bases from V and 3 bases from J, the junction retains 4 bases not matched to a gene. The CDR3, cysteine through phenylalanine, is 17 amino acids long. Solely the CDR3 DNA is kept, with 51 bases framed from the first base. The germline V gene encodes CDR1 SGHNT and CDR2 YYREEE (reference sequence).